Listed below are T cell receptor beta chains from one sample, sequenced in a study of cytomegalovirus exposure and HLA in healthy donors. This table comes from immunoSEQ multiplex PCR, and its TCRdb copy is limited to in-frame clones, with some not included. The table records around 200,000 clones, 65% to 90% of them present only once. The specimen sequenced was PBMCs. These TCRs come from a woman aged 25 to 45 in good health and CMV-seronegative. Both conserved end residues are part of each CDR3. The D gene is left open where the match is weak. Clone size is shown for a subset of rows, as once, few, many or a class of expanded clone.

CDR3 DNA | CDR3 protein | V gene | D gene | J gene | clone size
TGCAGCGTTGAAGAGGCTAGCGGGACGTCCTACGAGCAGTACTTC | CSVEEASGTSYEQYF | TRBV29-1 | TRBD2 | TRBJ2-7 | -
TGTGCCAGTAGCCCTCCGAGCTCCTACAATGAGCAGTTCTTC | CASSPPSSYNEQFF | TRBV19 | - | TRBJ2-1 | -
TGTGCCAGCAGTTTTCCCCCCCAGGGACTAGCGATCGGAAGGTACAATGAGCAGTTCTTC | CASSFPPQGLAIGRYNEQFF | TRBV28 | TRBD2 | TRBJ2-1 | -
TGCAGCGTTGCGGGGGTATCGACGGCTTTCTTT | CSVAGVSTAFF | TRBV29-1 | - | TRBJ1-1 | -
TGTGCCAGCAGGGGGGAGGGACTGATCAACACCGGGGAGCTGTTTTTT | CASRGEGLINTGELFF | TRBV2 | TRBD2 | TRBJ2-2 | -
TGCAGCGTTGTCAGGGTTACTGACAATGAGCAGTTCTTC | CSVVRVTDNEQFF | TRBV29-1 | - | TRBJ2-1 | -
TGTGCCAGCTCACCAAACCGGGGGGCGGGTGAGCAGTACTTC | CASSPNRGAGEQYF | TRBV18 | - | TRBJ2-7 | -
TGTGCCAGCAGTTTCGGACTAGCGGGAGGCCCCTCCTACAATGAGCAGTTCTTC | CASSFGLAGGPSYNEQFF | TRBV27 | TRBD2 | TRBJ2-1 | -
TGTGCCAGCAGTTTAGCGCGACAGGGGGCCCCTTGGAATTCACCCCTCCACTTT | CASSLARQGAPWNSPLHF | TRBV28 | TRBD1 | TRBJ1-6 | -
TGTGCCAGCAGCGTAGATCAGGGGTACCAAGAGACCCAGTACTTC | CASSVDQGYQETQYF | TRBV9 | - | TRBJ2-5 | once
TGTGCCAGCTCCCGCGGGACTAGCGGGAACTACGAGCAGTACTTC | CASSRGTSGNYEQYF | TRBV18 | TRBD2 | TRBJ2-7 | -
TGTGCCAGCAGTGAAGCGCCGGGAAGTCAGCCCCAGCATTTT | CASSEAPGSQPQHF | TRBV6-1 | - | TRBJ1-5 | -
TGTGCCAGCAGTGTAGCGGGAGGGCACAATGAGCAGTTCTTC | CASSVAGGHNEQFF | TRBV2 | TRBD2 | TRBJ2-1 | -
TGTGCCAGCAGTCTACAGGGAGTACGGGAAAAACTGTTTTTT | CASSLQGVREKLFF | TRBV28 | - | TRBJ1-4 | once
TGTGCCATCTCCGCCGCGGGTGAGAAGACCCAGTACTTC | CAISAAGEKTQYF | TRBV10-3 | - | TRBJ2-5 | -
TGCAGTGCTAGAGATGGGCCTTGGCAGTTCTTC | CSARDGPWQFF | TRBV20-1 | - | TRBJ2-1 | once
TGTGCCAGTAGTACATCCGGGACTAGCGAGTACGAGCAGTACTTC | CASSTSGTSEYEQYF | TRBV19 | TRBD2 | TRBJ2-7 | -